The clone carrying this T cell receptor (beta chain) was seen only a few times. The sample comes from a study of shared clonotypes between healthy human individuals. Profiled with immunoSEQ multiplex PCR; TCRdb holds only in-frame clones, not every one. The table lists under 2.5 million clones, under 95% of them singletons. Deletions cut 5 bases from V and 0 bases from J, with 10 bases between. The V gene's germline CDR1 is SGHTA and CDR2 FQGNSA. This CDR3 comprises 14 residues. This chain links TRBV7-2 with TRBJ1-1; possible D gene TRBD1, 6 bases. The clonotype originates from a man between 18 and 35 years old in good health. Some clones in this sample may be carry-over from other donors' samples. Material for sequencing was naive CD4+ T cells from PBMCs. The subset was: CD45RA+ positively selected. The CDR3 loop reads CASSPTGMNTEAFF. CDR3 sequence (DNA): TGTGCCAGCAGCCCGACAGGAATGAACACTGAAGCTTTCTTT.